One and the same sample provided the 8 T cell receptor beta chains below, sequenced in a study of human T cells and chemical hapten exposure. TCRdb ran MiXCR on the RACE reads and lists one entry per CDR3 protein. The sample contains approximately 49,000 distinct CDR3 sequences, 9.3% of which appear only once. Time point meaning: patch test 1, 2 weeks after DPC sensitization. The treatment here: therapeutic diphenylcyclopropenone sensitization with weekly scalp DPC. Material: whole blood, obtained in connection with sensitization to the hapten diphenylcyclopropenone (DPC). These receptors all come from a woman aged 50 to 60 with alopecia areata. Some clones in this sample may be carry-over from other donors' samples.

V and J are TRBV10-3 and TRBJ2-1; unclear D gene. In germline, CDR1 is ENHRY, CDR2 SYGVKD. The length of the CDR3 is 12 residues. With 10 bases removed from V and 6 bases from J, the gap between germline ends came to 13 bases. The CDR3 DNA is TGTGCCACCCAACTTCCCCCCAATGAGCAGTTCTTC. This translates into CATQLPPNEQFF.

This clonotype was seen at least ten times. The chain links TRBV20-1 to TRBJ1-1, with TRBD1 matching 9 bases. J was trimmed by 6 bases and V by 6 bases; bases with no gene match: 14. The germline gives CDR1 DFQATT, CDR2 SNEGSKA (reference sequence). This CDR3 is 15 amino acids long. Here the CDR3 reads CSARFRTGDSAEAFF. The CDR3 nucleotides are TGCAGTGCAAGGTTCCGGACAGGGGATAGCGCTGAAGCTTTCTTT.

This clonotype was picked up a small number of times. The rearrangement joins TRBV20-1 to TRBJ2-5; D is perhaps TRBD1 (6 bases). CDR1 and CDR2 from the germline V gene are DFQATT and SNEGSKA (reference sequence). The CDR3 consists of 16 residues. Here the CDR3 DNA reads TGCACCGGGATTGACGGGGAAGGGGGAACGGGAGAGACCCAGTACTTC. It yields the protein CTGIDGEGGTGETQYF.

This clonotype was detected many times. CDR3 residues: CASSLFPGGGSYEQYF. Written as DNA, the CDR3 is TGTGCCAGCAGCTTATTTCCGGGAGGTGGGTCCTACGAGCAGTACTTC. This chain uses TRBV13 with TRBJ2-7; 7 bases line up with TRBD2. V lost 2 bases to trimming and J lost 1 base; unmatched junction nucleotides: 8. The CDR3 sequence is 16 residues long. Germline V gives CDR1 PRHDT, CDR2 FYEKMQ (reference sequence).

This clonotype occurred many times. This rearrangement joins TRBV12-3 or TRBV12-4 to TRBJ2-6; D gene unclear. The length of the CDR3 is 16 residues. With 6 bases removed from V and 0 bases from J, the gap between germline ends came to 12 bases. The CDR3 reads CASRGISLSGANVLTF. DNA of the CDR3: TGTGCCAGCAGGGGAATCTCCCTCTCTGGGGCCAACGTCCTGACTTTC.

This clonotype was detected many times. The genes are TRBV27 and TRBJ1-6, with D uncertain. This CDR3 spans 13 amino acids. Looked up from germline, CDR1 is MNHEY and CDR2 is SMNVEV (reference sequence). The V end was cut by 5 bases, the J end by 4 bases, with 6 bases between. In DNA, the CDR3 is TGTGCCAGCAGTATGGTTTATAATTCACCCCTCCACTTT. It is translated as CASSMVYNSPLHF.

The chain couples TRBV29-1 to TRBJ2-1; 10 bases match TRBD2. The J segment lost 6 bases and the V segment lost 4 bases, leaving 3 bases of the junction unmatched. Germline loops: CDR1 SQVTM, CDR2 ANQGSEA. CDR3 length: 13 amino acids. The CDR3, as DNA: TGCAGCGTTGCTAGCGGGAGAATCAATGAGCAGTTCTTC. Translated, it gives CSVASGRINEQFF.

This clonotype was detected many times. The chain recombines TRBV20-1 with TRBJ2-3, with 8 bases matching TRBD2. The CDR3 has 17 residues. The germline V gene has CDR1 DFQATT and CDR2 SNEGSKA (reference sequence). V shed 3 bases and J 2 bases; nucleotides not matched to a gene: 13. CDR3 residues: CSASPGRQRETTDTQYF. CDR3 DNA: TGCAGTGCTAGTCCAGGGCGCCAGCGGGAGACCACAGATACGCAGTATTTT.